These 25 T cell receptor beta chains originate from one sample sequenced in a study of T cells after posttransplantation cyclophosphamide (dated by TCRdb to about 2016). Libraries were constructed by the immunoSEQ multiplex PCR assay. TCRdb retrieved this table from immuneACCESS and kept in-frame rearrangements only. Not all clones are present; in checked studies, unresolved V genes account for under half, and no reason is known for the remainder. The sample table contains 66,000 or so clones; only one count was recorded for just over 90% of them. The ten most abundant clones make up 2.5% to 3% of the sample. Sequencing input: PBMCs. Receptor source: a woman in her twenties or thirties in good health and a related stem cell transplant donor.

The J gene is TRBJ2-2, the V gene TRBV11-2; D call uncertain. The germline V gene has CDR1 SGHAT and CDR2 FQNNGV. The CDR3 spans 11 residues. V lost 5 bases and J 8 bases, leaving 6 bases between the germline ends. CDR3 amino acids: CASSPHGELFF. The CDR3 DNA reads TGTGCCAGCAGCCCCCATGGGGAGCTGTTTTTT.

This clone was counted once. The CDR3 sequence: CASSPTGFTEAFF. CDR3 coding DNA: TGTGCCAGCAGCCCGACGGGGTTCACTGAAGCTTTCTTT. V and J are TRBV7-3 and TRBJ1-1; D unresolved. The CDR3 has 13 residues. Germline V gene lookup returns CDR1 SGHTA and CDR2 FQGTGA. Trimming left V 5 bases short and J 4 bases short, with 11 bases between.

The chain is built from TRBV7-6 and TRBJ1-5, with TRBD1 as a possible D gene (6 bases). The CDR3 contains 15 residues. V was cut by 5 bases and J by 4 bases, with 15 bases left in between. Germline assignment: CDR1 SGHVS and CDR2 FNYEAQ. The CDR3 is CASSPGAGPNQPQHF. The CDR3 DNA follows: TGTGCCAGCAGCCCGGGGGCGGGACCAAATCAGCCCCAGCATTTT.

The chain joins TRBV6-1 to TRBJ1-1, with TRBD1 as a possible D gene (5 bases). From germline, CDR1 is MNHNS and CDR2 SASEGT. The CDR3 spans 15 residues. With 4 bases removed from V and 1 base from J, the gap between germline ends came to 13 bases. CDR3 nucleotide sequence: TGTGCCAGCAGTGTACTTGGGGCCCCGAACACTGAAGCTTTCTTT. This encodes CASSVLGAPNTEAFF.

The V and J genes are TRBV19 and TRBJ1-4, with D hard to call. There are 15 residues in the CDR3. Germline V gene data show CDR1 as LNHDA and CDR2 as SQIVND (reference sequence). V lost 5 bases and J 0 bases, leaving 10 bases between the germline ends. The CDR3 DNA reads TGTGCCAGTAGTCACAGCCGGACAACTAATGAAAAACTGTTTTTT. Protein: CASSHSRTTNEKLFF.

This clone was seen only once. This sequence joins TRBV19 and TRBJ2-5; TRBD2 aligns across 8 bases. V shed 4 bases and J 5 bases; nucleotides not matched to a gene: 9. This CDR3 region has 15 residues. CDR1 is LNHDA and CDR2 is SQIVND in the germline V gene (reference sequence). The CDR3 DNA reads TGTGCCAGTAGTAGAAACTTTCGGGGGGGGGAGACCCAGTACTTC. Translated: CASSRNFRGGETQYF.

The rearrangement links TRBV4-3 to TRBJ2-2, with a weak D call TRBD1 (5 bases). This CDR3 contains 15 residues. Germline CDR1 reads LGHNA; CDR2 reads YSLEER. V was pared by 0 bases and J by 6 bases, with 11 bases between. The DNA for the CDR3 is TGCGCCAGCAGCCAAGAGTCGACAGTGGCCGGGGAGCTGTTTTTT. This encodes CASSQESTVAGELFF.

This chain uses TRBV18 with TRBJ1-1; D not certain. This CDR3 is built from 13 residues. Germline CDR1 is KGHSH and CDR2 is LQKENI. V was pared by 5 bases and J by 3 bases, with 10 bases between. The CDR3 region is CASSVTSYTEAFF. The CDR3 DNA is TGTGCCAGCTCAGTAACAAGCTACACTGAAGCTTTCTTT.

This chain joins TRBV19 and TRBJ2-2; 9 bases match TRBD1. The CDR3 has 15 amino acids. The germline V gene has CDR1 LNHDA and CDR2 SQIVND (reference sequence). The V segment lost 5 bases and the J segment 4 bases; nucleotides outside the gene matches: 5. CDR3 sequence: CASSRTGVSTGELFF. The CDR3 DNA sequence: TGTGCCAGTAGTCGGACAGGGGTCTCCACCGGGGAGCTGTTTTTT. Supplemented by reference TRBV19 and TRBJ2-2, the full variable domain reads DGGITQSPKYLFRKEGQNVTLSCEQNLNHDAMYWYRQDPGQGLRLIYYSQIVNDFQKGDIAEGYSVSREKKESFPLTVTSAQKNPTAFYLCASSRTGVSTGELFFGEGSRLTVL.

The chain uses TRBV30 and TRBJ1-6; 7 nucleotides agree with TRBD1. CDR3 size: 14 residues. From germline, CDR1 is GTSNPN and CDR2 SVGIG (reference sequence). J gave up 7 bases and V 4 bases, and 7 bases lay outside the gene matches. This chain's CDR3 is CAWNRQGRNSPLHF. CDR3 bases: TGTGCCTGGAACCGACAGGGAAGGAATTCACCCCTCCACTTT.

J is TRBJ1-4 and V is TRBV7-8, with D possibly being TRBD1 (6 bases). With 5 bases removed from V and 7 bases from J, the gap between germline ends came to 17 bases. The CDR3 contains 15 residues. Germline CDR1 and CDR2: SGHVS and FQNEAQ. CDR3 sequence reads: CASSRGTSRGEKLFF. DNA for the CDR3: TGTGCCAGCAGCAGGGGGACAAGCAGAGGTGAAAAACTGTTTTTT.

The V and J genes are TRBV15 and TRBJ2-2; TRBD2 matches at 8 bases. CDR3 length equals 17 residues. Germline V CDR1 and CDR2: LNHNV, YYDKDF (reference sequence). J lost 4 bases, V lost 1 base, and 8 bases had no gene match. The CDR3 DNA sequence: TGTGCCACCAGCAGAGTCGGAGCGGGGGTTAGCACCGGGGAGCTGTTTTTT. The encoded protein is CATSRVGAGVSTGELFF. Drawing the rest from reference TRBV15 and TRBJ2-2, the complete variable domain is DAMVIQNPRYQVTQFGKPVTLSCSQTLNHNVMYWYQQKSSQAPKLLFHYYDKDFNNEADTPDNFQSRRPNTSFCFLDIRSPGLGDTAMYLCATSRVGAGVSTGELFFGEGSRLTVL.

The rearrangement uses TRBV5-1 and TRBJ2-3; D may match TRBD1 or TRBD2 (5 bases each). Trimming removed 0 bases at V and 2 bases at J, with 7 bases between. CDR1 and CDR2 (germline): SGHRS, YFSETQ. The CDR3 extends over 14 amino acids. CDR3 residues: CASSLGGSTDTQYF. The CDR3 DNA follows: TGCGCCAGCAGCTTGGGGGGGTCCACAGATACGCAGTATTTT.

This clone has more than one count but fewer than ten. The chain employs TRBV19 and TRBJ2-1, with D possibly matching TRBD1 (5 bases). Germline V gene lookup returns CDR1 LNHDA and CDR2 SQIVND (reference sequence). This CDR3 is built from 14 residues. Trimming took 5 bases from V and 9 from J, leaving 17 bases between them. In DNA, the CDR3 is TGTGCCAGTAGTGGGTGGGGCGCGCTTCCTGAGCAGTTCTTC. Translated, it gives CASSGWGALPEQFF.

The V and J genes are TRBV29-1 and TRBJ2-4; TRBD1 might be the D (6 bases). The CDR3 is 13 amino acids. V was clipped by 4 bases and J by 13 bases, with 20 bases between them. Germline loops: CDR1 SQVTM, CDR2 ANQGSEA. In DNA form, the CDR3 reads TGCAGCGTTGTCTCAGAAGCAGGGGTGAACCAGTACTTC. It codes for CSVVSEAGVNQYF.

The V and J genes are TRBV19 and TRBJ1-1; a weak D match, TRBD1 (5 bases). Per the germline V gene, CDR1 is LNHDA and CDR2 is SQIVND (reference sequence). The CDR3 contains 14 residues. With 3 bases removed from V and 1 base from J, the gap between germline ends came to 9 bases. The CDR3, as DNA: TGTGCCAGTAGTATCTTCGGGGCGAACACTGAAGCTTTCTTT. This sequence encodes CASSIFGANTEAFF.

The chain employs TRBV11-2 and TRBJ2-1; 7 positions agree with TRBD1. The junction had 11 bases not matched to a gene; V was cut back by 5 bases and J by 4 bases. The CDR3 is 16 residues long. Germline lookup yields CDR1 SGHAT and CDR2 FQNNGV. CDR3 region: CASSHLGAGGYNEQFF. Here the CDR3 DNA reads TGTGCCAGCAGCCACCTGGGGGCAGGGGGATACAATGAGCAGTTCTTC.

The chain combines TRBV6-5 with TRBJ2-7, with D possibly being TRBD1 (6 bases). V was trimmed by 8 bases and J by 1 base, leaving 12 bases between them. The CDR3 length is 13 residues. Germline CDR1 MNHEY, CDR2 SVGAGI. The chain's CDR3 is CASSRGRSYEQYF. The CDR3 DNA reads TGTGCCAGCTCCAGGGGACGATCCTACGAGCAGTACTTC.

The chain recombines TRBV28 with TRBJ2-7, with TRBD1 matching 10 bases. CDR1 is MDHEN, CDR2 SYDVKM, per germline. CDR3 length: 17 amino acids. V lost 5 bases to trimming and J lost 5 bases; unmatched junction nucleotides: 15. CDR3 nucleotides: TGTGCCAGCAGTCGGAACCGGAAGAGACAGGGGGCCAACGAGCAGTACTTC. Translated, it gives CASSRNRKRQGANEQYF.

This rearrangement joins TRBV5-1 to TRBJ1-1; D is perhaps TRBD1 (5 bases). The ends were cut back, 2 bases at V and 3 bases at J, with 14 bases in the middle. Germline V gives CDR1 SGHRS, CDR2 YFSETQ. The CDR3 totals 15 residues. CDR3 nucleotides: TGCGCCAGCAGCTTCCGACAGCAGAGCCACACTGAAGCTTTCTTT. Translation: CASSFRQQSHTEAFF.

This clone was picked up a small number of times. This chain connects TRBV4-2 to TRBJ1-6; the D gene is possibly TRBD1 (5 bases). Trimming stripped 2 bases from V and 3 bases from J, with 11 bases between. The CDR3 spans 16 residues. Germline V gene lookup returns CDR1 LGHNA and CDR2 YNFKEQ. For the CDR3, the DNA is TGTGCCAGCAGCCAATCTCAGGGCAGCTATAATTCACCCCTCCACTTT. Translating gives CASSQSQGSYNSPLHF.

This chain joins TRBV5-1 and TRBJ1-1; D not certain. This CDR3 is 12 amino acids long. V was pared by 2 bases and J by 1 base, with 3 bases between. Per germline, CDR1 SGHRS and CDR2 YFSETQ. CDR3 sequence: CASSFQNTEAFF. The CDR3 bases are TGCGCCAGCAGCTTCCAGAACACTGAAGCTTTCTTT.

This clone was seen more than once but under ten times. The chain joins TRBV11-1 to TRBJ2-7, with TRBD1 matching 8 bases. Germline V gives CDR1 SGHAT, CDR2 FQDESV (reference sequence). This CDR3 region has 15 residues. The J segment lost 1 base and the V segment lost 1 base, leaving 3 bases of the junction unmatched. The CDR3: CASSLGTGGSYEQYF. In nucleotides, the CDR3 is TGTGCCAGCAGCTTAGGCACAGGGGGATCCTACGAGCAGTACTTC.

As regards this clone: Other DNA sequences in this sample translate to the same CDR3. The J gene is TRBJ1-6, the V gene TRBV7-9; TRBD1 matches 8 bases. J lost 7 bases, V lost 4 bases, and 6 bases had no gene match. Germline V lookup: CDR1 SEHNR, CDR2 FQNEAQ (reference sequence). This CDR3 has 15 amino acids. Written as DNA, the CDR3 is TGTGCCAGCAGCTCCGGGGGACAGGTGAATTCACCCCTCCACTTT. This codes for CASSSGGQVNSPLHF.

The chain couples TRBV28 to TRBJ1-1; D gene ambiguous. CDR1 and CDR2 (germline): MDHEN, SYDVKM. V lost 2 bases and J 4 bases, leaving 5 bases between the germline ends. This CDR3 comprises 12 residues. CDR3 DNA: TGTGCCAGCAGTTTACCGGCCACTGAAGCTTTCTTT. Translating gives CASSLPATEAFF. Combining the CDR3 with reference TRBV28 and TRBJ1-1 gives the whole variable domain DVKVTQSSRYLVKRTGEKVFLECVQDMDHENMFWYRQDPGLGLRLIYFSYDVKMKEKGDIPEGYSVSREKKERFSLILESASTNQTSMYLCASSLPATEAFFGQGTRLTVV.